Listed below are T cell receptor beta chains from one sample, sequenced in a study of CD8 T cells in ankylosing spondylitis. One entry per CDR3 protein, called by TCRdb with MiXCR from the 5' RACE reads. The sample carries some 240,000 distinct CDR3 sequences, roughly 6.6% recorded once. Sequencing was performed on blood, either unsorted or a sorted T cell fraction (not recorded which). These TCRs come from a male donor with ankylosing spondylitis. CDR3s include the opening cysteine and the closing phenylalanine or tryptophan. The D gene is left open where the match is weak. Clone size is not always given. Where it is, it says once, few, many or a class for expanded clones.

cdr3_length	v_call	d_call	j_call	clone_size	cdr3_nt	cdr3_aa
18	TRBV12-3/TRBV12-4	TRBD1	TRBJ1-2	few	TGTGCCAGCAGTTTAGCGCTTCTACGGGACAGGGGATACTATGGCTACACCTTC	CASSLALLRDRGYYGYTF
14	TRBV7-9	TRBD2	TRBJ2-1	many	TGTGCCAGCAGCTCCCGGGACTATCACAATGAGCAGTTCTTC	CASSSRDYHNEQFF
12	TRBV6-2/TRBV6-3	.	TRBJ2-7	many	TGTGCCAGCACCGGACAGCCGTACGAGCAGTACTTC	CASTGQPYEQYF
18	TRBV6-1	TRBD1	TRBJ2-3	.	TGTGCCAGCAGCCGAGGGAACAGGGGGCTTTCGGGGACAGATACGCAGTATTTT	CASSRGNRGLSGTDTQYF
18	TRBV11-2	.	TRBJ2-3	many	TGTGCCAGCAGAACATCCCCTTTCCGGGACCGAGGCACAGATACGCAGTATTTT	CASRTSPFRDRGTDTQYF
14	TRBV2	.	TRBJ1-1	many	TGTGCCAGCAGTGCCAAGCGGGGGATCACTGAAGCTTTCTTT	CASSAKRGITEAFF
12	TRBV29-1	.	TRBJ2-7	many	TGCAGCGTGCCCGGACCGAAGTACGAGCAGTACTTC	CSVPGPKYEQYF
14	TRBV5-6	.	TRBJ2-1	few	TGTGCCAGCAGCCCGGGGCTCGTCTGCGATGAGCAGTTCTTC	CASSPGLVCDEQFF
13	TRBV14	.	TRBJ2-5	few	TGTGCCAGCAGCCAAGACGGAGGTGGGACCCAGTACTTC	CASSQDGGGTQYF
15	TRBV12-3/TRBV12-4	.	TRBJ1-1	.	TGTGCCAGCAGTTTTGGCCCTCGGACGAACACTGAAGCTTTCTTT	CASSFGPRTNTEAFF
16	TRBV27	.	TRBJ1-5	few	TGTGCCAGCAGTTTATCGTTCAGTGGGGGCAATCAGCCCCAGCATTTT	CASSLSFSGGNQPQHF
15	TRBV25-1	TRBD2	TRBJ2-5	many	TGTGCAAGCGTAGGACTAGCGGAGACCCAAGAGACCCAGTACTTC	CASVGLAETQETQYF
15	TRBV6-5	.	TRBJ2-1	.	TGTGCCAGCAGTTACTCGGACTCGACCTACAATGAGCAGTTCTTC	CASSYSDSTYNEQFF
15	TRBV29-1	.	TRBJ1-2	many	TGCAGCGTTACAGAGTTGGGGGGGGCTAACTATGGCTACACCTTC	CSVTELGGANYGYTF